The T cell receptor (beta chain) under discussion was sequenced for a study of CD8+ T cells in alopecia areata. cDNA serving as the sequencing template came from extracted, reverse transcribed RNA. Assay: immunoSEQ multiplex PCR; the TCRdb copy retains only in-frame clones and omits some. This table holds roughly 60,000 clones, about 43% found once. CDR1 and CDR2 (germline): SGHTA, FQGNSA. The germline V and J ends were trimmed by 1 base and 3 bases, with 9 bases remaining between them. The length of the CDR3 is 14 residues. Treatment noted: oral pan-JAK inhibitor, 5-10 mg twice daily. The sequence was obtained from a human donor with alopecia areata. The sequencing here drew on CD8+ T cells sorted from blood, taken at approximately week 36, from a patient treated with tofacitinib. This chain links TRBV7-2 with TRBJ1-2; D remains ambiguous. CDR3 region: CASSLEAGYYGYTF. DNA for the CDR3: TGTGCCAGCAGCTTAGAGGCTGGGTACTATGGCTACACCTTC. Complete variable domain (other parts from reference TRBV7-2 and TRBJ1-2): GAGVSQSPSNKVTEKGKDVELRCDPISGHTALYWYRQSLGQGLEFLIYFQGNSAPDKSGLPSDRFSAERTGGSVSTLTIQRTQQEDSAVYLCASSLEAGYYGYTFGSGTRLTVV.